The source of this T cell receptor (beta chain) is a study of CD8 T cells in Susac syndrome. Study in general: When their blood was taken, the Susac syndrome patients had either not yet had any therapy, were taking corticosteroids, or were taking intravenous immunoglobulin alone.

Definite or probable Susac syndrome was diagnosed using recently defined diagnostic criteria. RNA in amounts of roughly 0.5 to 1 ug was reverse transcribed with random hexamers. Amplification of TCR beta CDR3 by immunoSEQ multiplex PCR spanned 54 Vbeta and 13 Jbeta. TCRdb re-called the immunoSEQ multiplex PCR reads with MiXCR, one entry per CDR3 protein. The sample lists 75,000 or so distinct CDR3 sequences; around 94% were seen once. The CDR3 contains 17 residues. Germline V gene sequence: CDR1 LNHDA, CDR2 SQIVND (reference sequence). The ends were cut back, 5 bases at V and 6 bases at J, with 22 bases in the middle.

The V gene is TRBV19, the J gene TRBJ2-2; no clear D gene. Sequencing was carried out using CD8+ T cells from PBMCs. The clonotype originates from a human donor with Susac syndrome. The CDR3 nucleotides read TGTGCCAGTAGTCCCAGGCTCACCGGTGAAGGTGCCGGGGAGCTGTTTTTT. Translated, it gives CASSPRLTGEGAGELFF.